Each of the 5 T cell receptor beta chains below was sequenced from the same sample in a study of T-cell memory formation after mild COVID-19. TCRdb re-called the 5' RACE reads with MiXCR, one entry per CDR3 protein. The sample records 110,000 or so distinct CDR3 sequences, over 20% being singletons. The sample consisted of PBMCs or a T cell subset sorted from them (not recorded which). Receptors originate from a man between 18 and 35 years old who had mild COVID-19 (a few samples of this study predate the infection). Cell type and time point are not known.

This clonotype appeared a few times. The chain couples TRBV7-2 to TRBJ2-2; TRBD1 might be the D (6 bases). V was trimmed by 5 bases and J by 5 bases, leaving 15 bases between them. CDR1 is SGHTA, CDR2 FQGNSA, per germline. The CDR3 extends over 15 amino acids. CDR3 in DNA: TGTGCCAGCAGCCTCTGGACAGAAAGTACCGGGGAGCTGTTTTTT. It specifies CASSLWTESTGELFF.

V is TRBV4-1 and J is TRBJ1-1; D is unresolved. The CDR3 is 14 residues long. Germline values: CDR1 MGHRA, CDR2 YSYEKL. Trimming stripped 0 bases from V and 2 bases from J, with 7 bases between. In nucleotides, the CDR3 is TGCGCCAGCAGCCAAGAGCAGGCAAACACTGAAGCTTTCTTT. Protein: CASSQEQANTEAFF.

The chain uses TRBV7-9 and TRBJ2-5; no clear D gene. The CDR3 runs to 13 residues. V lost 2 bases and J lost 4, with 8 bases in between. Looked up from germline, CDR1 is SEHNR and CDR2 is FQNEAQ (reference sequence). CDR3 sequence: CASSLRPPETQYF. The CDR3 coding sequence is TGTGCCAGCAGCTTAAGACCCCCAGAGACCCAGTACTTC.

This clonotype was counted between two and nine times. Here the CDR3 DNA reads TGTGCCAGCAGCGTAGGCGGTCTGCCCAATGAGCAGTTCTTC. This gives the protein CASSVGGLPNEQFF. V usage is TRBV9 and J usage is TRBJ2-1; the D is unclear. The V gene's germline CDR1 is SGDLS and CDR2 YYNGEE. This CDR3 region has 14 residues. Trimming left V 0 bases short and J 6 bases short, with 10 bases between.

The chain carries TRBV12-3 or TRBV12-4 and TRBJ2-1, with 7 bases fitting TRBD1. The CDR3 runs 16 residues. Losses at the gene ends were 6 bases for V and 3 bases for J; bases not matched to a gene: 11. CDR3: CASSSLEGQNYNEQFF. For the CDR3, the DNA is TGTGCCAGCAGCAGTTTAGAGGGACAGAACTACAATGAGCAGTTCTTC.